The clone carrying this T cell receptor (beta chain) showed up just once. Its antigen remains unknown. Trimming cost V 2 bases and J 6 bases; bases outside gene matches: 2. Looked up from germline, CDR1 is MNHEY and CDR2 is SVGAGI. CDR3 length: 14 amino acids. The sample belongs to a study of cytomegalovirus exposure and HLA in healthy donors. Sequencing was performed with immunoSEQ multiplex PCR; in TCRdb, only in-frame clones are kept and a portion is missing. Of 100,000 to 150,000 clones in the sample, roughly 90% are singletons; the top ten hold 1.5% to 2.5%. Study-level findings and limits: Across donors, most TCRs were seen rarely, yet some public ones were widespread. First-cohort TCR clusters were later found to tend to co-occur in the 120 or so validation repertoires.

Sequenced: PBMCs. The origin of this receptor is a woman between 18 and 29 years old in good health and CMV-seronegative. The chain employs TRBV6-5 and TRBJ2-7; 12 bases align to TRBD1. CDR3 sequence reads: CASSYGDRGPEQYF. The CDR3 DNA reads TGTGCCAGCAGTTACGGGGACAGGGGGCCCGAGCAGTACTTC.